Presented here are 20 T cell receptor beta chains from one specimen sequenced in a study of CD8 T cells in ankylosing spondylitis. One entry per CDR3 protein, called by TCRdb with MiXCR from the 5' RACE reads. The table lists fewer than 250,000 distinct CDR3 sequences, roughly a tenth of them singletons. The sequencing sample was made of blood, either unsorted or a sorted T cell fraction (not recorded which). The receptors here all came from a male donor with ankylosing spondylitis or in good health (not recorded which).

This clonotype came up many times. V and J are TRBV30 and TRBJ1-1; TRBD1 might be the D (6 bases). The germline CDR1 and CDR2 sequences are GTSNPN and SVGIG (reference sequence). This CDR3 is built from 14 residues. Deletions cut 2 bases from V and 0 bases from J, with 10 bases between. The CDR3 protein is CAWSSRGMNTEAFF. Written as DNA, the CDR3 is TGTGCCTGGAGTAGCAGGGGCATGAACACTGAAGCTTTCTTT.

This clonotype was seen repeatedly, ten times or more. V and J are TRBV29-1 and TRBJ1-2; D call uncertain. The V and J ends lost 5 bases and 7 bases respectively, with 8 bases between them. The germline gives CDR1 SQVTM, CDR2 ANQGSEA. This CDR3 is built from 10 residues. The CDR3 region has the DNA TGCAGCGTTTCGGAGGCTGGCTACACCTTC. Translation gives CSVSEAGYTF.

This clonotype showed up many times. The chain recombines TRBV9 with TRBJ1-3; D is unclear. The V end lost 3 bases, the J end lost 1 base, and 8 bases lay between the germline ends. Germline V CDR1 and CDR2: SGDLS, YYNGEE. This CDR3 is 14 amino acids long. DNA for the CDR3: TGTGCCAGCAGCGCCCTAGAATCTGGAAACACCATATATTTT. This codes for CASSALESGNTIYF.

In its sample, this clonotype was seen many times. The V gene is TRBV5-1, the J gene TRBJ2-4; 8 bases fit TRBD1. The CDR3 contains 17 residues. Germline V CDR1 and CDR2: SGHRS, YFSETQ. V lost 4 bases to trimming and J lost 0 bases; unmatched junction nucleotides: 9. The CDR3 is CASSPGSGQGAKNIQYF. For the CDR3, the DNA is TGCGCCAGCAGCCCGGGGAGCGGACAGGGAGCCAAAAACATTCAGTACTTC.

This clonotype was seen repeatedly, ten times or more. This rearrangement joins TRBV12-3 or TRBV12-4 to TRBJ2-7, with a tentative D call TRBD2 (6 bases). The V end lost 3 bases, the J end lost 4 bases, and 10 bases lay between the germline ends. This CDR3 comprises 13 residues. CDR3 sequence reads: CASSLEGGYEQYF. The CDR3 DNA follows: TGTGCCAGCAGTTTGGAAGGAGGGTACGAGCAGTACTTC.

This clonotype has a count of ten or more. V gene TRBV27 combines with J gene TRBJ2-7, with 14 positions matching TRBD2. Germline CDR1 reads MNHEY; CDR2 reads SMNVEV (reference sequence). The CDR3 loop spans 20 amino acids. Trimming took 6 bases from V and 1 from J; bases not matched to a gene: 17. CDR3 bases: TGTGCCAGCAGCGCGACCCCCCCGGGACTAGCGGGAGAAAGATCCTACGAGCAGTACTTC. Translating it yields CASSATPPGLAGERSYEQYF.

As to this clonotype: A clone one base away is much larger, so this may be a read error. The chain links TRBV10-3 to TRBJ2-5, with TRBD1 identical over 7 bases. Germline values: CDR1 ENHRY, CDR2 SYGVKD. The CDR3 sequence is 13 residues long. As DNA, the CDR3 is TGTGCCATCAAGGGGACAGAAGAAGAGATCCAGTACTTC. Translating gives CAIKGTEEEIQYF.

This clonotype was found many times. The V gene is TRBV18, the J gene TRBJ1-1; D might be TRBD1 (6 bases). Germline V gene sequence: CDR1 KGHSH, CDR2 LQKENI. The V gene lost 8 bases and the J gene lost 2 bases, with 12 bases spanning the gap. There are 13 residues in the CDR3. The CDR3 is CASTWDTNTEAFF. The CDR3 DNA follows: TGTGCCAGCACCTGGGACACCAACACTGAAGCTTTCTTT.

This clonotype was detected ten times or more. The genes are TRBV6-6 and TRBJ2-1; D is undetermined. The germline V gene has CDR1 MNHNY and CDR2 SVGAGI (reference sequence). The CDR3 spans 12 residues. The germline V and J ends were trimmed by 2 bases and 9 bases, with 8 bases remaining between them. The CDR3 DNA is TGTGCCAGCAGTTACCGTGCCGGTGAGCAGTTCTTC. As protein: CASSYRAGEQFF.

This clonotype occurred many times. The DNA of the CDR3 is TGTGCCTGGACGGACAGGCGGGATCAGCCCCAGCATTTT. Its protein is CAWTDRRDQPQHF. The chain combines TRBV30 with TRBJ1-5, with TRBD1 identical over 7 bases. This CDR3 contains 13 residues. The trim removed 4 bases at V and 5 bases at J, leaving 5 bases unmatched. Germline CDR1 and CDR2: GTSNPN and SVGIG (reference sequence).

This clonotype showed up many times. CDR3 sequence reads: CASSPERKDRPPREQYF. CDR3 DNA sequence: TGCGCCAGCAGCCCGGAACGCAAGGACAGGCCGCCTAGAGAGCAGTACTTC. This sequence joins TRBV5-1 and TRBJ2-7, with 7 bases identical to TRBD1. The CDR3 covers 17 residues. Germline V gene data show CDR1 as SGHRS and CDR2 as YFSETQ. Losses at the gene ends were 4 bases for V and 7 bases for J; bases not matched to a gene: 20.

The V and J genes are TRBV5-1 and TRBJ2-3; TRBD1 matches 8 bases. This CDR3 is built from 15 residues. Losses at the gene ends were 4 bases for V and 0 bases for J; bases not matched to a gene: 4. Germline V gene data show CDR1 as SGHRS and CDR2 as YFSETQ. The CDR3 DNA follows: TGCGCCAGCAGCACCGGGACAGGAAGCACAGATACGCAGTATTTT. Its protein product is CASSTGTGSTDTQYF.

This clonotype was counted at least ten times. The chain joins TRBV12-3 or TRBV12-4 to TRBJ2-4; D possibly corresponds to TRBD1 (6 bases). The CDR3 length is 20 residues. Trimming cost V 6 bases and J 0 bases, with 27 bases left between them. The CDR3, as DNA: TGTGCCAGCAGCCTGGGGTCCGGGACATCCGAGCTTTTAGCCAAAAACATTCAGTACTTC. Protein: CASSLGSGTSELLAKNIQYF.

This clonotype was recorded many times. The chain carries TRBV6-1 and TRBJ2-7; D is possibly TRBD2 (5 bases). The CDR3 consists of 15 residues. Germline CDR1 reads MNHNS; CDR2 reads SASEGT. The germline V and J ends were trimmed by 5 bases and 2 bases, with 16 bases remaining between them. The CDR3 is CASSLYSGPAYEQYF. The CDR3 coding sequence is TGTGCCAGCAGTCTTTACAGCGGACCTGCCTACGAGCAGTACTTC.

This clonotype has more than one count but fewer than ten. DNA for the CDR3: TGTGCCAGCAGGTTATCGGGACTAGCGGGAGTGGAGACCCAGTACTTC. Protein sequence: CASRLSGLAGVETQYF. V usage is TRBV12-3 or TRBV12-4 and J usage is TRBJ2-5, with 14 bases aligning to TRBD2. There are 16 residues in the CDR3. The V and J ends lost 6 bases and 5 bases, in that order; junction bases with no gene match: 8.

This clonotype was observed at least ten times. The chain carries TRBV21-1 and TRBJ1-5; TRBD1, the D gene given by the table, was not confirmed from the DNA. TRBV21-1 is deemed a pseudogene. The CDR3 sequence is 16 residues long. The CDR3 loop reads CASSNGRGKGNQPQHF. CDR3 nucleotide sequence: TGTGCCAGCAGCAACGGCAGGGGGAAGGGCAATCAGCCCCAGCATTTT.

The table lists this clonotype with many counts. The chain couples TRBV24-1 to TRBJ1-3, with 10 nucleotides matching TRBD1. This CDR3 contains 20 residues. Germline V CDR1 and CDR2: KGHDR, SFDVKD. After removal of 7 bases from V and 7 bases from J, the junction contained 24 bases not matched to a gene. The CDR3 DNA reads TGTGCCACCAGCCTCCGGACCGGGACAGGGGCGATCCCCCCGGAGAACACCATATATTTT. Residues: CATSLRTGTGAIPPENTIYF.

Worth noting for this clonotype: Germline and junction disagree at one end, which may indicate a read error. The J gene is TRBJ2-3, the V gene TRBV27; possibly TRBD2 for D (5 bases). The CDR3 covers 15 residues. The germline gives CDR1 MNHEY, CDR2 SMNVEV (reference sequence). The DNA of the CDR3 is TGTGCCAGCAGTTTCTCCGGACTGAGCACAGATACGCTGTATTTT. It translates to CASSFSGLSTDTLYF.

The chain recombines TRBV20-1 with TRBJ2-3, with TRBD2 matching 12 bases. The germline V gene has CDR1 DFQATT and CDR2 SNEGSKA (reference sequence). This CDR3 is built from 16 residues. Losses at the gene ends were 5 bases for V and 2 bases for J; bases not matched to a gene: 8. CDR3 nucleotide sequence: TGCAGTGCTCCATCCGGACTAGCGGGACCCACAGATACGCAGTATTTT. It yields the protein CSAPSGLAGPTDTQYF.

This clonotype appeared many times. The chain has TRBV3-1 and TRBJ1-2; D is unresolved. Germline CDR1 reads LGHDT; CDR2 reads YNNKEL (reference sequence). The V end was cut by 3 bases, the J end by 4 bases, with 6 bases between. The length of the CDR3 is 12 residues. The CDR3 protein is CASSQGFYGYTF. DNA of the CDR3: TGTGCCAGCAGCCAGGGCTTCTATGGCTACACCTTC.